The clone carrying this TCR beta chain appeared once. The data derive from a study of blood T cell repertoires in COVID-19. Study information: Sources were T cells, B-cell-depleted T cells, or PBMCs; the material itself was cDNA or gDNA.

Assay: immunoSEQ multiplex PCR; the TCRdb copy retains only in-frame clones and omits some. This table has about 61,000 clones, approximately 91% appearing once. The CDR3 sequence is 15 residues long. Germline assignment: CDR1 SGHTA and CDR2 FQGNSA. V shed 5 bases and J 5 bases; nucleotides not matched to a gene: 4. The V and J genes are TRBV7-2 and TRBJ2-2, with 11 bases that match TRBD2. The sample was peripheral blood. The receptor was isolated from a woman between 45 and 60 years old with active or convalescent COVID-19. The CDR3 DNA reads as TGTGCCAGCAGCCAGGGACTAGCGGTTACCGGGGAGCTGTTTTTT. Its protein is CASSQGLAVTGELFF.